This T cell receptor beta chain came from a study of cytomegalovirus exposure and HLA in healthy donors. Study context: The Caucasian-associated ancestry cluster held 80% to 90% of around 380 genotyped donors. Study findings and constraints: What a later analysis showed was that several of the most significant clusters appeared linked to common viral pathogens. Associated with cytomegalovirus, according to the listing, were about 160 TCR beta chains.

Regarding this clone: The antigen remains unidentified.

Amplification used 60 Vbeta primers and 13 Jbeta primers. Method: immunoSEQ multiplex PCR; TCRdb's copy keeps in-frame clones and lacks some. The table has approximately 100,000 clones, approximately 69% seen once; the top ten hold over 0.95%. The V and J ends lost 2 bases and 2 bases respectively, with 6 bases between them. The CDR3 contains 13 residues. From germline, CDR1 is MNHEY and CDR2 SVGAGI. Material for sequencing was PBMCs. V gene TRBV6-5 combines with J gene TRBJ1-1; unclear D gene. This sequence originates from a female donor in good health and CMV-seronegative. The CDR3 reads CASSYTINTEAFF. In nucleotides, the CDR3 is TGTGCCAGCAGTTACACAATTAACACTGAAGCTTTCTTT.